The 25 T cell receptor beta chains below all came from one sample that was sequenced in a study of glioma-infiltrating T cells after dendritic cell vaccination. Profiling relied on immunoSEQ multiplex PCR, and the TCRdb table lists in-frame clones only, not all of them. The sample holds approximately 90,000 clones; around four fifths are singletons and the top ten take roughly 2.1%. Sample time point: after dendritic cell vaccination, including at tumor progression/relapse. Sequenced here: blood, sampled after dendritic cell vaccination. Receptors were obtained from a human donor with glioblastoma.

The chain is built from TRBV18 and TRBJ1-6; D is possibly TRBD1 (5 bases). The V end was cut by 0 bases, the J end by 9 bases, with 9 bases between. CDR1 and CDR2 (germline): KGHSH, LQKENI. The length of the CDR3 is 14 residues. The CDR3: CASSPPVGGSPLHF. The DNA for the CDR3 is TGTGCCAGCTCACCACCGGTGGGGGGTTCACCCCTCCACTTT.

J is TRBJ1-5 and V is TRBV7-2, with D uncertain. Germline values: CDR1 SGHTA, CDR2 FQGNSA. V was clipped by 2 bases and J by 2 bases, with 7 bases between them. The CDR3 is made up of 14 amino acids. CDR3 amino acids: CASSLQEGNQPQHF. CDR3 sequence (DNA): TGTGCCAGCAGCTTACAGGAGGGCAATCAGCCCCAGCATTTT.

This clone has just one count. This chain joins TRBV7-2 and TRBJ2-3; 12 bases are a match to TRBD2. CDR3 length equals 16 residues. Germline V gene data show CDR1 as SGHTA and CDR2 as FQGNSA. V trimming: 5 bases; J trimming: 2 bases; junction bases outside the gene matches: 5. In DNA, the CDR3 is TGTGCCAGCAGCATGAGACTAGCGGGGGCCACAGATACGCAGTATTTT. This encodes CASSMRLAGATDTQYF. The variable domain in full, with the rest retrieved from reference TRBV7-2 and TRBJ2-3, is GAGVSQSPSNKVTEKGKDVELRCDPISGHTALYWYRQSLGQGLEFLIYFQGNSAPDKSGLPSDRFSAERTGGSVSTLTIQRTQQEDSAVYLCASSMRLAGATDTQYFGPGTRLTVL.

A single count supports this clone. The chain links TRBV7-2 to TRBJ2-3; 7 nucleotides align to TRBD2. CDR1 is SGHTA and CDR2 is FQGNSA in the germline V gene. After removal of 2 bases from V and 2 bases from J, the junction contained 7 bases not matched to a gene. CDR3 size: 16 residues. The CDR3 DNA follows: TGTGCCAGCAGCTTAAGGTCTAGCGGTTCCACAGATACGCAGTATTTT. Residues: CASSLRSSGSTDTQYF. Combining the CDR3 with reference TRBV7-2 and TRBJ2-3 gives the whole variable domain GAGVSQSPSNKVTEKGKDVELRCDPISGHTALYWYRQSLGQGLEFLIYFQGNSAPDKSGLPSDRFSAERTGGSVSTLTIQRTQQEDSAVYLCASSLRSSGSTDTQYFGPGTRLTVL.

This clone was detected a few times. The CDR3 sequence: CASSVQRGGLNEQFF. DNA of the CDR3: TGTGCCAGCAGTGTTCAGCGGGGGGGCCTCAATGAGCAGTTCTTC. This sequence joins TRBV6-6 and TRBJ2-1, with TRBD2 matching 10 bases. The CDR3 covers 15 residues. Trimming at V came to 5 bases and at J to 6 bases, leaving 7 bases not matched to a gene. The germline CDR1 and CDR2 sequences are MNHNY and SVGAGI (reference sequence).

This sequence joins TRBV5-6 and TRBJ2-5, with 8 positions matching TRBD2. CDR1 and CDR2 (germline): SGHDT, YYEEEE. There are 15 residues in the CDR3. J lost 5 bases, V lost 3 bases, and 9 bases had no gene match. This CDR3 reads CASSSETSVGETQYF. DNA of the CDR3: TGTGCCAGCAGCTCGGAGACTAGCGTAGGGGAGACCCAGTACTTC.

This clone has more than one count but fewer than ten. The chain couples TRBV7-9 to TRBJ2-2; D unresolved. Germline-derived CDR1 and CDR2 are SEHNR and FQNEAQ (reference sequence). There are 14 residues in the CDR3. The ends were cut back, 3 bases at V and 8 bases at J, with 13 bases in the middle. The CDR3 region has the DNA TGTGCCAGCAGCTTCGGGTCCGCTAAGGGGGAGCTGTTTTTT. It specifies CASSFGSAKGELFF.

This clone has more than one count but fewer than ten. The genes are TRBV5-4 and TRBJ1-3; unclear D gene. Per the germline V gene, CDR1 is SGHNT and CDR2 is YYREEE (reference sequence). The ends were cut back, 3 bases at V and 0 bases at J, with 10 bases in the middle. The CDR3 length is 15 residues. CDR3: CASSSLTSSGNTIYF. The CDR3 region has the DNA TGTGCCAGCAGCTCTCTGACTAGCTCTGGAAACACCATATATTTT. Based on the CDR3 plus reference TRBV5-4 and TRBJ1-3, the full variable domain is ETGVTQSPTHLIKTRGQQVTLRCSSQSGHNTVSWYQQALGQGPQFIFQYYREEENGRGNFPPRFSGLQFPNYSSELNVNALELDDSALYLCASSSLTSSGNTIYFGEGSWLTVV.

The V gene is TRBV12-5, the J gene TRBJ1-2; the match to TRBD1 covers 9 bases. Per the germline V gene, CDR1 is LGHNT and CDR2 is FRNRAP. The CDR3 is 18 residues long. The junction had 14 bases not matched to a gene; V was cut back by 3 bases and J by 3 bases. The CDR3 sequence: CASGFHPFDRGDYYGYTF. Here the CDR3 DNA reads TGTGCTAGTGGTTTCCATCCATTCGACAGGGGGGACTACTATGGCTACACCTTC.

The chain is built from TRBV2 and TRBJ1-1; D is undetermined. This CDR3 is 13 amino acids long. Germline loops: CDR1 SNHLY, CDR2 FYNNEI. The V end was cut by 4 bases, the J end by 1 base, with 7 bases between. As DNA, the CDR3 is TGTGCCAGCAGTGTACTTACGAACACTGAAGCTTTCTTT. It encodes CASSVLTNTEAFF.

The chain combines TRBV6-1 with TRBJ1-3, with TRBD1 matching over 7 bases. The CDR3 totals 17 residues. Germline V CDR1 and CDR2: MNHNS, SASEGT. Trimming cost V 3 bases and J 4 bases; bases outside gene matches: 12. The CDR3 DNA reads TGTGCCAGCAGTGAGGATGTTACAGGGGTGGCAGGAAACACCATATATTTT. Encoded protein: CASSEDVTGVAGNTIYF.

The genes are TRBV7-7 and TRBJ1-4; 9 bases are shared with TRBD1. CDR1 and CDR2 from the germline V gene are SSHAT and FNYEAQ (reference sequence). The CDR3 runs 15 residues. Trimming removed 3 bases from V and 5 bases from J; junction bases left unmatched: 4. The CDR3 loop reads CASSLDRGVNEKLFF. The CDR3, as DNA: TGTGCCAGCAGCTTGGACAGGGGTGTGAATGAAAAACTGTTTTTT.

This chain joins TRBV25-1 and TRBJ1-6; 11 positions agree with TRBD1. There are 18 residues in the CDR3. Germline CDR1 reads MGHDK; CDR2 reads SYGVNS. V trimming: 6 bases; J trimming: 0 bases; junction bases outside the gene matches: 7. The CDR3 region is CASRSGQGAYSYNSPLHF. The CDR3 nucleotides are TGTGCCAGCAGGTCAGGACAGGGGGCGTACTCCTATAATTCACCCCTCCACTTT. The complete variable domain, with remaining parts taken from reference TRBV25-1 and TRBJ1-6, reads EADIYQTPRYLVIGTGKKITLECSQTMGHDKMYWYQQDPGMELHLIHYSYGVNSTEKGDLSSESTVSRIRTEHFPLTLESARPSHTSQYLCASRSGQGAYSYNSPLHFGNGTRLTVT.

In DNA, the CDR3 is TGTGCCAGCAGTGGATCTCAGAAAGGGGTTCCTGAAGCTTTCTTT. It is translated as CASSGSQKGVPEAFF. The chain joins TRBV2 to TRBJ1-1; D is perhaps TRBD1 (5 bases). Germline CDR1 reads SNHLY; CDR2 reads FYNNEI. The CDR3 extends over 15 amino acids. Trimming removed 4 bases from V and 6 bases from J, with 18 bases in between.

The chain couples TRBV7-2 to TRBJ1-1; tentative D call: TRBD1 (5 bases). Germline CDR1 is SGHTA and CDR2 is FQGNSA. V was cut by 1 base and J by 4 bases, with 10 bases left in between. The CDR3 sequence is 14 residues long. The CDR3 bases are TGTGCCAGCAGCTTAGTCGGGGGGGGCACTGAAGCTTTCTTT. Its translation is CASSLVGGGTEAFF.

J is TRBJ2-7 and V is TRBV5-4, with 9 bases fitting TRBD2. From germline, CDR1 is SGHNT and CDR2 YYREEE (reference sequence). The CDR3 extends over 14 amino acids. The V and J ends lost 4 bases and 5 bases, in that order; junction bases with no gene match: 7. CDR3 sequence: CASSRKASGDEQYF. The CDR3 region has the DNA TGTGCCAGCAGCCGTAAGGCTAGCGGGGACGAGCAGTACTTC.

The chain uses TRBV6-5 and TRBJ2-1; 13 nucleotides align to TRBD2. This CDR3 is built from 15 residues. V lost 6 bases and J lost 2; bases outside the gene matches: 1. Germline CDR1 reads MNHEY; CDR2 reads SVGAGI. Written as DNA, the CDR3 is TGTGCCAGCAGCGGACTAGCGGGAGCCTACAATGAGCAGTTCTTC. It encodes CASSGLAGAYNEQFF.

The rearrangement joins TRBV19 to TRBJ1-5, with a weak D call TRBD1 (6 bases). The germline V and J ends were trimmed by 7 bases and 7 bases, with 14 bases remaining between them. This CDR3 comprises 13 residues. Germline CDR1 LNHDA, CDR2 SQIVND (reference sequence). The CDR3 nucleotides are TGTGCCAGTACAACGGGGGGGGCACAGCCCCAGCATTTT. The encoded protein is CASTTGGAQPQHF.

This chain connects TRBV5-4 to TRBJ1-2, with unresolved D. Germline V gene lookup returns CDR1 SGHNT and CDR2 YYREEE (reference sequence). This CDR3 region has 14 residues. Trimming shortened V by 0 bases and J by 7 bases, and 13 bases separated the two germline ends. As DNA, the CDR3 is TGTGCCAGCAGCTTGGAAGGAAGGGAGCGTGGCTACACCTTC. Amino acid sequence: CASSLEGRERGYTF.

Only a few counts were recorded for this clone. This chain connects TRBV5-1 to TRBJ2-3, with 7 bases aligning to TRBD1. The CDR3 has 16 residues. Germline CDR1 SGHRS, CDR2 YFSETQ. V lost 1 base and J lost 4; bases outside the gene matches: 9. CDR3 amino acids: CASSLFPRQGPDTQYF. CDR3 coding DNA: TGCGCCAGCAGCTTGTTCCCCAGACAGGGTCCAGATACGCAGTATTTT.

The CDR3 loop reads CASSPKGQGRTEAFF. DNA for the CDR3: TGTGCCAGCTCACCAAAGGGGCAGGGTCGGACTGAAGCTTTCTTT. The gene calls are TRBV18 and TRBJ1-1, with D possibly being TRBD1 (5 bases). Trimming left V 2 bases short and J 5 bases short, with 15 bases between. The CDR3 sequence is 15 residues long. The germline gives CDR1 KGHSH, CDR2 LQKENI.

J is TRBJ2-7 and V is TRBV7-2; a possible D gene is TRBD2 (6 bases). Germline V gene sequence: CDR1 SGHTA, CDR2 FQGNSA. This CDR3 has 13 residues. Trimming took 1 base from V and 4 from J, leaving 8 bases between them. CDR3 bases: TGTGCCAGCAGCTTAGGCCGGGGGTACGAGCAGTACTTC. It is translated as CASSLGRGYEQYF. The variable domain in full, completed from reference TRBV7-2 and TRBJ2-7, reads GAGVSQSPSNKVTEKGKDVELRCDPISGHTALYWYRQSLGQGLEFLIYFQGNSAPDKSGLPSDRFSAERTGGSVSTLTIQRTQQEDSAVYLCASSLGRGYEQYFGPGTRLTVT.

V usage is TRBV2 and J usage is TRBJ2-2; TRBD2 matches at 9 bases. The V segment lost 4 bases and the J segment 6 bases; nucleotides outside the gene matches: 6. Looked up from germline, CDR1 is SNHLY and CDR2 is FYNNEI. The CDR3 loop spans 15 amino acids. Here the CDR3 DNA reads TGTGCCAGCAGTGGCCTAGCGGGATGGTCCGGGGAGCTGTTTTTT. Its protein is CASSGLAGWSGELFF.

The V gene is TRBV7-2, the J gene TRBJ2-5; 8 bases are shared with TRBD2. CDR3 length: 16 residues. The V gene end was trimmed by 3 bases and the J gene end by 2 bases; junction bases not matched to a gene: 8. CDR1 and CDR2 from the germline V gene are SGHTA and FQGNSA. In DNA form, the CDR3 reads TGTGCCAGCAGCTTCCTTATTTCTAGCGGGCAAGAGACCCAGTACTTC. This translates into CASSFLISSGQETQYF.

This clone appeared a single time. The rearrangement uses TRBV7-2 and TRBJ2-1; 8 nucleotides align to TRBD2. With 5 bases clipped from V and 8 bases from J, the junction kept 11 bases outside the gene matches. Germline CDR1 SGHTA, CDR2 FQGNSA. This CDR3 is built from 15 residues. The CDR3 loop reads CASSPRRLATDEQFF. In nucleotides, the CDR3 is TGTGCCAGCAGCCCTCGGCGACTAGCGACGGATGAGCAGTTCTTC.